The T cell receptor (beta chain) under discussion was sequenced for a study of blood T cell repertoires in COVID-19. Participant age was about 18 to 95 years, and participants resided in about two dozen US areas. Participants reported their clinical history, and cohort assignment relied on those reports. Two consecutive negative NP/OP PCR tests, clearance, or resolved symptoms defined Cohort 3 recovery. Data came from immunoSEQ multiplex PCR; TCRdb stores just in-frame clones and leaves some out. The sample contains approximately 250,000 clones, around 89% of which appear only once. This clone has only one observation. The CDR3 runs to 15 residues. Germline V gene lookup returns CDR1 LGHDT and CDR2 YNNKEL (reference sequence). V was pared by 0 bases and J by 6 bases, with 4 bases of the junction left unmatched.

Sequencing used PBMCs or T cells enriched from blood (not recorded which). This rearrangement joins TRBV3-1 (or the pseudogene TRBV3-2) to TRBJ1-5, with 8 bases identical to TRBD1. This TCR was sampled from a woman in her twenties or thirties who had recovered from COVID-19. DNA for the CDR3: TGTGCCAGCAGCCAAGATCTAACAGGGGGTCAGCCCCAGCATTTT. Encoded protein: CASSQDLTGGQPQHF.